Below are 27 T cell receptor beta chains sequenced from a single sample in a study of shared T cell receptors in the human thymus. TCRdb's table, derived via immunoSEQ multiplex PCR, lists solely in-frame clones and lacks some. The data hold about 730,000 clones, with approximately 85% observed a single time. The sample was also reused in another study, on human thymus T cells.

Specimen: thymocytes. The origin of the receptors is a girl under three years old with a congenital heart defect.

The rearrangement links TRBV18 to TRBJ2-3; the D gene is possibly TRBD2 (6 bases). The CDR3 loop spans 14 amino acids. The germline V gene encodes CDR1 KGHSH and CDR2 LQKENI. The V end was cut by 6 bases, the J end by 2 bases, with 12 bases between. The CDR3 region has the DNA TGTGCCAGCTCCAACCCTAGCGACACAGATACGCAGTATTTT. This sequence encodes CASSNPSDTDTQYF.

The rearrangement links TRBV5-1 to TRBJ1-6; 7 nucleotides align to TRBD1. Germline CDR1 reads SGHRS; CDR2 reads YFSETQ. The length of the CDR3 is 14 residues. V gave up 4 bases and J gave up 7 bases; unmatched junction bases: 5. CDR3 protein: CASSPGQANSPLHF. CDR3 nucleotides: TGCGCCAGCAGCCCAGGACAGGCCAATTCACCCCTCCACTTT.

This clone was counted a few times. The chain couples TRBV2 to TRBJ2-7; a possible D gene is TRBD2 (6 bases). V was shortened by 9 bases and J by 1 base, with 16 bases between the two germline ends. The CDR3 sequence is 14 residues long. Germline CDR1 SNHLY, CDR2 FYNNEI. The CDR3 loop is CARSPEGRSYEQYF. CDR3 in DNA: TGTGCCAGGTCCCCGGAGGGCAGATCCTACGAGCAGTACTTC.

This chain links TRBV27 with TRBJ2-6; weak D call: TRBD1 (6 bases). With 4 bases removed from V and 0 bases from J, the gap between germline ends came to 13 bases. Germline V lookup: CDR1 MNHEY, CDR2 SMNVEV (reference sequence). The CDR3 contains 17 residues. The DNA for the CDR3 is TGTGCCAGCAGTTCCGGGGACACCGCCTCTGGGGCCAACGTCCTGACTTTC. The encoded protein is CASSSGDTASGANVLTF.

The chain is built from TRBV29-1 and TRBJ2-5, with TRBD1 identical over 10 bases. Trimming removed 5 bases from V and 1 base from J; junction bases left unmatched: 10. The germline gives CDR1 SQVTM, CDR2 ANQGSEA. This CDR3 is built from 16 residues. DNA of the CDR3: TGCAGCGTTAGGGACAGGGGAAGTGAGGGCCAAGAGACCCAGTACTTC. It translates to CSVRDRGSEGQETQYF. Variable domain in full (rest from reference TRBV29-1 and TRBJ2-5): SAVISQKPSRDICQRGTSLTIQCQVDSQVTMMFWYRQQPGQSLTLIATANQGSEATYESGFVIDKFPISRPNLTFSTLTVSNMSPEDSSIYLCSVRDRGSEGQETQYFGPGTRLLVL.

This rearrangement joins TRBV12-2 to TRBJ1-1. TRBV12-2 is recorded as a pseudogene. The CDR3 has 14 amino acids. The CDR3 loop reads CASRAAPLNTEAFF. The CDR3 DNA reads TGTGCAAGTCGCGCTGCCCCTCTAAACACTGAAGCTTTCTTT.

The V gene is TRBV7-9, the J gene TRBJ2-5; 7 nucleotides match TRBD2. The CDR3 length is 17 residues. Germline assignment: CDR1 SEHNR and CDR2 FQNEAQ (reference sequence). Unmatched junction bases numbered 12, after V lost 4 bases and J lost 1 base. DNA for the CDR3: TGTGCCAGCAGCTCGTACCCCCGGGACTACATCCAAGAGACCCAGTACTTC. It translates to CASSSYPRDYIQETQYF.

The J gene is TRBJ1-1, the V gene TRBV7-8; the D gene is possibly TRBD1 (6 bases). V gave up 5 bases and J gave up 1 base, with 14 bases separating them. This CDR3 has 15 amino acids. Germline V gene sequence: CDR1 SGHVS, CDR2 FQNEAQ. The CDR3 sequence is CASSPPGTSNTEAFF. The CDR3 DNA follows: TGTGCCAGCAGCCCCCCCGGGACATCGAACACTGAAGCTTTCTTT.

This clone was observed a few times. The chain couples TRBV4-1 to TRBJ1-2; 9 bases agree with TRBD1. Trimming took 0 bases from V and 4 from J; bases not matched to a gene: 12. Germline CDR1 MGHRA, CDR2 YSYEKL. The CDR3 runs 18 residues. The CDR3 loop is CASSQEVEMDRGVYGYTF. The CDR3 bases are TGCGCCAGCAGCCAAGAAGTGGAGATGGACAGGGGAGTCTATGGCTACACCTTC.

This clone was picked up a small number of times. The chain couples TRBV7-9 to TRBJ1-1, with 8 bases lining up with TRBD1. Trimming at V came to 3 bases and at J to 1 base, leaving 4 bases not matched to a gene. The CDR3 covers 15 residues. Per germline, CDR1 SEHNR and CDR2 FQNEAQ (reference sequence). CDR3 protein: CASSLPDRENTEAFF. Here the CDR3 DNA reads TGTGCCAGCAGCTTGCCGGACAGGGAGAACACTGAAGCTTTCTTT.

The chain employs TRBV6-1 and TRBJ2-3, with D maybe TRBD2 (5 bases). This CDR3 spans 16 amino acids. Trimming removed 3 bases at V and 0 bases at J, with 13 bases between. The germline gives CDR1 MNHNS, CDR2 SASEGT. DNA of the CDR3: TGTGCCAGCAGTGAGGATAGGAGGCGAAGCACAGATACGCAGTATTTT. This gives the protein CASSEDRRRSTDTQYF.

This clone occurred once. The chain carries TRBV6-5 and TRBJ1-1; the D is unclear. The germline V gene has CDR1 MNHEY and CDR2 SVGAGI. The CDR3 is 14 amino acids. The germline V and J ends were trimmed by 7 bases and 3 bases, with 15 bases remaining between them. The CDR3 protein is CASKAREMDTEAFF. CDR3 DNA sequence: TGTGCCAGCAAAGCGAGGGAGATGGACACTGAAGCTTTCTTT.

This rearrangement joins TRBV2 to TRBJ2-7, with 8 bases lining up with TRBD2. J gave up 3 bases and V 3 bases, and 4 bases lay outside the gene matches. From germline, CDR1 is SNHLY and CDR2 FYNNEI. This CDR3 contains 14 residues. The CDR3 nucleotides are TGTGCCAGCAGTGAGGCGGGGGGAGTCTACGAGCAGTACTTC. Translation gives CASSEAGGVYEQYF.

This chain links TRBV2 with TRBJ1-1; 9 bases fit TRBD1. With 11 bases clipped from V and 4 bases from J, the junction kept 2 bases outside the gene matches. This CDR3 is built from 11 residues. From germline, CDR1 is SNHLY and CDR2 FYNNEI. Written as DNA, the CDR3 is TGTGCCGGGACAGGGTGCACTGAAGCTTTCTTT. It specifies CAGTGCTEAFF.

The chain employs TRBV4-3 and TRBJ1-1, with D possibly being TRBD1 (6 bases). Deletions cut 8 bases from V and 1 base from J, with 14 bases between. Looked up from germline, CDR1 is LGHNA and CDR2 is YSLEER. The CDR3 totals 14 residues. CDR3 in DNA: TGCGCCAGCCGCGCGACAGGTAGGAACACTGAAGCTTTCTTT. Residues: CASRATGRNTEAFF.

This clone has more than one count but fewer than ten. Here the CDR3 reads CASGLAPPDSDGYTF. CDR3 coding DNA: TGTGCTAGTGGTTTGGCCCCTCCGGACAGTGATGGCTACACCTTC. This chain joins TRBV12-5 and TRBJ1-2; tentative D call: TRBD1 (6 bases). Trimming removed 1 base at V and 6 bases at J, with 15 bases between. The CDR3 spans 15 residues. Germline lookup yields CDR1 LGHNT and CDR2 FRNRAP.

V gene TRBV29-1 combines with J gene TRBJ1-2; D perhaps matches TRBD1 (6 bases). The CDR3 covers 15 residues. Germline values: CDR1 SQVTM, CDR2 ANQGSEA. Trimming stripped 3 bases from V and 2 bases from J, with 16 bases between. The DNA of the CDR3 is TGCAGCGTTGATGGGAAGGGGGAGATGAACTATGGCTACACCTTC. Amino acids: CSVDGKGEMNYGYTF.

The rearrangement uses TRBV10-2 and TRBJ1-6; possible D gene TRBD1, 5 bases. This CDR3 is 14 amino acids long. From germline, CDR1 is WSHSY and CDR2 SAAADI. V was clipped by 3 bases and J by 7 bases, with 10 bases between them. CDR3 coding DNA: TGCGCCAGCAGTGACTCCAAGGGGAATTCACCCCTCCACTTT. Its protein is CASSDSKGNSPLHF.

This clone came up once. The rearrangement uses TRBV12-5 and TRBJ1-2; maybe TRBD1 (5 bases). Per germline, CDR1 LGHNT and CDR2 FRNRAP. The CDR3 contains 13 residues. V gave up 7 bases and J gave up 8 bases, with 17 bases separating them. The CDR3 protein is CASAGGGVGGYTF. CDR3 in DNA: TGTGCTAGTGCCGGGGGGGGAGTAGGGGGCTACACCTTC.

This rearrangement joins TRBV4-3 to TRBJ2-5; 9 bases are shared with TRBD2. V gave up 0 bases and J gave up 3 bases; unmatched junction bases: 5. The CDR3 runs 16 residues. Germline-derived CDR1 and CDR2 are LGHNA and YSLEER. The CDR3 here is CASSQDRLAGKETQYF. Written as DNA, the CDR3 is TGCGCCAGCAGCCAAGATCGGCTAGCGGGGAAAGAGACCCAGTACTTC.

This chain links TRBV19 with TRBJ1-2; TRBD1 agrees at 11 bases. The V and J ends lost 6 bases and 8 bases, in that order; junction bases with no gene match: 8. Germline V gene sequence: CDR1 LNHDA, CDR2 SQIVND (reference sequence). The CDR3 sequence is 14 residues long. The CDR3 nucleotides are TGTGCCAGTAGCATCCCCGGGACAGGGGGAGGCTACACCTTC. Residues: CASSIPGTGGGYTF.

The J gene is TRBJ2-7, the V gene TRBV11-2; a weak D match, TRBD2 (7 bases). Germline V CDR1 and CDR2: SGHAT, FQNNGV. The CDR3 runs 12 residues. Between the trimmed V and J ends, which lost 5 bases and 5 bases, there was a span of 10 bases. The CDR3 is CASSRGGNEQYF. The CDR3 bases are TGTGCCAGCAGCAGGGGGGGAAACGAGCAGTACTTC.

The gene calls are TRBV28 and TRBJ2-1; 9 bases match TRBD2. Looked up from germline, CDR1 is MDHEN and CDR2 is SYDVKM. The trim removed 3 bases at V and 1 base at J, leaving 7 bases unmatched. The CDR3 loop spans 17 amino acids. CDR3 DNA: TGTGCCAGCAGTTTGTACGGCGGGGGGGGATCCTACAATGAGCAGTTCTTC. Its protein product is CASSLYGGGGSYNEQFF.

The V call is TRBV2, the J call TRBJ1-4, with D perhaps TRBD1 (5 bases). The V end lost 6 bases, the J end lost 13 bases, and 15 bases lay between the germline ends. The CDR3 contains 12 residues. From germline, CDR1 is SNHLY and CDR2 FYNNEI. This CDR3 reads CASRNKGNRLFF. CDR3 coding DNA: TGTGCCAGCAGAAACAAGGGGAATAGACTGTTTTTT. Supplemented by reference TRBV2 and TRBJ1-4, the full variable domain reads EPEVTQTPSHQVTQMGQEVILRCVPISNHLYFYWYRQILGQKVEFLVSFYNNEISEKSEIFDDQFSVERPDGSNFTLKIRSTKLEDSAMYFCASRNKGNRLFFGSGTQLSVL.

This clone was seen a few times. The CDR3, as DNA: TGTGCCAGCAGTTCATGCAGAACCGACAGGGGGAAAATGGTGAACACTGAAGCTTTCTTT. Translation: CASSSCRTDRGKMVNTEAFF. The V call is TRBV27, the J call TRBJ1-1; 9 nucleotides align to TRBD1. Trimming at V came to 4 bases and at J to 0 bases, leaving 18 bases not matched to a gene. The germline CDR1 and CDR2 sequences are MNHEY and SMNVEV (reference sequence). This CDR3 spans 20 amino acids.

In DNA form, the CDR3 reads TGCGCCAGCAGCCAAGATAGGCATACTAGTGTAATGCTCAATGAGCAGTTCTTC. Translated: CASSQDRHTSVMLNEQFF. The J gene is TRBJ2-1, the V gene TRBV4-1, with TRBD2 as a possible D gene (5 bases). CDR3 length equals 18 residues. Trimming took 0 bases from V and 6 from J, leaving 21 bases between them. Germline CDR1 is MGHRA and CDR2 is YSYEKL.

The chain employs TRBV29-1 and TRBJ2-2, with D possibly TRBD2 on 5 matching bases. The ends were cut back, 2 bases at V and 7 bases at J, with 14 bases in the middle. This CDR3 region has 14 residues. Germline lookup yields CDR1 SQVTM and CDR2 ANQGSEA. The CDR3 loop reads CSVEWVGVSGELFF. As DNA, the CDR3 is TGCAGCGTTGAATGGGTCGGGGTCAGCGGGGAGCTGTTTTTT.